The present T cell receptor beta chain was sequenced within a study of T cell repertoires in cytomegalovirus infection. Study information: Newly reported HLA-C-restricted and thoroughly characterized HLA-B-restricted CMV epitopes were employed. Public TCR beta signature analysis indicated the presence of both CMV infection and matching HLA type. The study, taken as a whole, reports: Adding up the frequency of public TCR beta families identified people who carried CMV plus the relevant HLA. Across the ex vivo response, the dominant clonotypes were HLA-C-restricted CMV-specific TCR beta clonotypes.

Each CDR3 protein is one row after TCRdb ran MiXCR on the reads. The data hold some 800,000 distinct CDR3 sequences, with around a third observed a single time. The CDR3 spans 12 residues. Trimming removed 4 bases from V and 7 bases from J, with 8 bases in between. Germline lookup yields CDR1 LGHNT and CDR2 FRNRAP. In this sample, this clonotype turned up a few times. The target antigen is unknown. This TCR was recovered from a human donor in good health (CMV status not recorded). Some clones in this sample may be carry-over from other donors' samples. The rearrangement uses TRBV12-5 and TRBJ2-1; D might be TRBD1 or TRBD2, each matching 5 bases. This sample comprised cultured CD8+ T cells from PBMCs, obtained from culture after CMV antigen stimulation. DNA of the CDR3: TGTGCTAGTGGTTGGGGGTGGAATGAGCAGTTCTTC. Its protein product is CASGWGWNEQFF. The variable domain in full, completed from reference TRBV12-5 and TRBJ2-1, reads DARVTQTPRHKVTEMGQEVTMRCQPILGHNTVFWYRQTMMQGLELLAYFRNRAPLDDSGMPKDRFSAEMPDATLATLKIQPSEPRDSAVYFCASGWGWNEQFFGPGTRLTVL.